Shown below are 20 T cell receptor beta chains from a single sample sequenced in a study of blood T cells in healthy people across ages. Combining a sample-barcoded 5' primer with a J-beta primer mix, a second PCR ran for roughly 7 to 12 cycles. TCRdb re-called the 5' RACE reads with MiXCR, one entry per CDR3 protein. Altogether roughly 700,000 distinct CDR3 sequences are present, about half being singletons, with the ten largest covering roughly 34%. The sequencing input was blood. These receptors were collected from a woman in her sixties in good health.

The rearrangement uses TRBV28 and TRBJ1-1; 7 positions agree with TRBD1. The J segment lost 2 bases and the V segment lost 4 bases, leaving 4 bases of the junction unmatched. In germline, CDR1 is MDHEN, CDR2 SYDVKM. This CDR3 spans 14 amino acids. The CDR3 coding sequence is TGTGCCAGCAGTTCCAACAGGGGCAACACTGAAGCTTTCTTT. It is translated as CASSSNRGNTEAFF.

The J gene is TRBJ2-1, the V gene TRBV20-1; 9 nucleotides match TRBD2. The germline V gene encodes CDR1 DFQATT and CDR2 SNEGSKA (reference sequence). Trimming cost V 5 bases and J 8 bases; bases outside gene matches: 10. The CDR3 consists of 14 residues. CDR3 sequence reads: CSAWAGGEMDEQFF. The CDR3 DNA follows: TGCAGTGCTTGGGCGGGAGGGGAGATGGATGAGCAGTTCTTC.

This clonotype was seen a handful of times. The chain has TRBV28 and TRBJ2-3; a possible D gene is TRBD2 (5 bases). V was cut by 6 bases and J by 3 bases, with 19 bases left in between. The CDR3 extends over 16 amino acids. CDR1 and CDR2 from the germline V gene are MDHEN and SYDVKM. CDR3 coding DNA: TGTGCCAGCAGCAGCCCGGGGAGAGGGAAAACAGATACGCAGTATTTT. It encodes CASSSPGRGKTDTQYF.

This clonotype showed up just a few times. The rearrangement links TRBV7-2 to TRBJ1-2; no reliable D call. The CDR3 sequence is 12 residues long. The V and J ends lost 3 bases and 1 base respectively, with 3 bases between them. Germline CDR1 SGHTA, CDR2 FQGNSA. This CDR3 reads CASSFINYGYTF. CDR3 coding DNA: TGTGCCAGCAGCTTTATTAACTATGGCTACACCTTC.

In this sample, this clonotype turned up a few times. The chain carries TRBV6-5 and TRBJ2-2; tentatively, D is TRBD1 or TRBD2 (7 bases each). Germline V gene data show CDR1 as MNHEY and CDR2 as SVGAGI. The CDR3 covers 15 residues. The V and J ends lost 6 bases and 4 bases respectively, with 15 bases between them. The CDR3 reads CASSPRGGGTGELFF. The CDR3 coding sequence is TGTGCCAGCAGCCCCAGGGGGGGTGGCACCGGGGAGCTGTTTTTT.

This clonotype has only a few counts. The chain carries TRBV7-2 and TRBJ2-3, with 8 bases identical to TRBD1. The V and J ends lost 4 bases and 2 bases, in that order; junction bases with no gene match: 8. The germline gives CDR1 SGHTA, CDR2 FQGNSA. This CDR3 is 16 amino acids long. DNA for the CDR3: TGTGCCAGCAGCTCAGGGGGCGGATACCTCACAGATACGCAGTATTTT. It encodes CASSSGGGYLTDTQYF.

This clonotype was seen many times. The chain joins TRBV10-3 to TRBJ2-1, with 7 bases fitting TRBD2. The J call is uncertain, as TRBJ2-7 better fits the DNA end. Germline CDR1 and CDR2: ENHRY and SYGVKD. The CDR3 extends over 17 amino acids. The DNA of the CDR3 is TGTGCCATCAGTGAGTCCGGAGGGAGGGCCAGGTACAATGAGCAGTACTTC. As protein: CAISESGGRARYNEQYF.

The chain joins TRBV7-7 to TRBJ2-7; D not resolved. This CDR3 contains 13 residues. Germline CDR1 and CDR2: SSHAT and FNYEAQ (reference sequence). V was shortened by 5 bases and J by 2 bases, with 10 bases between the two germline ends. CDR3 sequence (DNA): TGTGCCAGCAGCCGTGGTTCCACCTACGAGCAGTACTTC. As protein: CASSRGSTYEQYF.

This chain connects TRBV25-1 to TRBJ2-2; unclear D gene. The ends were cut back, 0 bases at V and 7 bases at J, with 6 bases in the middle. The CDR3 has 13 amino acids. Looked up from germline, CDR1 is MGHDK and CDR2 is SYGVNS. The CDR3 here is CASSEYPSGELFF. CDR3 DNA: TGTGCCAGCAGTGAATATCCGAGCGGGGAGCTGTTTTTT.

The chain couples TRBV28 to TRBJ1-2; 7 nucleotides agree with TRBD1. CDR3 length equals 15 residues. The germline CDR1 and CDR2 sequences are MDHEN and SYDVKM. V lost 8 bases and J lost 4; bases outside the gene matches: 13. The CDR3 protein is CASRLTGDDAYGYTF. The CDR3 bases are TGTGCCAGCCGATTAACAGGGGACGATGCCTATGGCTACACCTTC.

The chain uses TRBV7-9 and TRBJ1-4, with D possibly being TRBD1 (5 bases). This CDR3 has 14 amino acids. The germline V gene has CDR1 SEHNR and CDR2 FQNEAQ (reference sequence). V was shortened by 6 bases and J by 4 bases, with 12 bases between the two germline ends. The CDR3 reads CASSIRQFNEKLFF. For the CDR3, the DNA is TGTGCCAGCAGTATACGACAGTTTAATGAAAAACTGTTTTTT.

A few counts support this clonotype. The chain couples TRBV29-1 to TRBJ2-3, with 14 bases aligning to TRBD2. V was pared by 4 bases and J by 2 bases, with 17 bases of the junction left unmatched. From germline, CDR1 is SQVTM and CDR2 ANQGSEA. This CDR3 is built from 20 residues. The CDR3 DNA sequence: TGCAGCGTTGCGGGACTAGCGGGAGAGGACCCCCGCGTGCACACAGATACGCAGTATTTT. Its protein is CSVAGLAGEDPRVHTDTQYF.

This clonotype was seen a few times. This chain joins TRBV28 and TRBJ2-7; TRBD1 agrees at 9 bases. The J segment lost 2 bases and the V segment lost 6 bases, leaving 11 bases of the junction unmatched. Germline V CDR1 and CDR2: MDHEN, SYDVKM. This CDR3 has 16 residues. The CDR3 nucleotides read TGTGCCAGCAGACCCGGGACAGGGATAGTCGCCTACGAGCAGTACTTC. Protein: CASRPGTGIVAYEQYF.

The V call is TRBV20-1, the J call TRBJ2-5, with 8 positions matching TRBD1. Matching the DNA end better, TRBJ2-7 makes the J call doubtful. CDR3 length: 14 residues. Germline-derived CDR1 and CDR2 are DFQATT and SNEGSKA (reference sequence). This chain's CDR3 is CSASGTGAGREQYF. The DNA of the CDR3 is TGCAGTGCTAGTGGGACAGGCGCCGGTCGCGAGCAGTACTTC.

The rearrangement joins TRBV7-2 to TRBJ2-5; 10 nucleotides match TRBD2. The CDR3 length is 16 residues. The germline V gene encodes CDR1 SGHTA and CDR2 FQGNSA. Unmatched junction bases numbered 10, after V lost 5 bases and J lost 4 bases. The CDR3 protein is CASSTTAASGRETQYF. The CDR3, as DNA: TGTGCCAGCAGCACAACCGCGGCTAGCGGGAGAGAGACCCAGTACTTC.

This chain uses TRBV11-1 with TRBJ2-5; weak D call: TRBD1 (5 bases). CDR1 SGHAT and CDR2 FQDESV come from the germline V gene (reference sequence). The V end was cut by 1 base, the J end by 5 bases, with 8 bases between. CDR3 length: 13 residues. CDR3 sequence (DNA): TGTGCCAGCAGCTTAGGCAGGGTGGAGACCCAGTACTTC. Protein sequence: CASSLGRVETQYF.

The V call is TRBV4-3, the J call TRBJ2-3, with a weak D call TRBD2 (6 bases). Trimming left V 1 base short and J 6 bases short, with 8 bases between. The CDR3 runs 13 residues. Germline V lookup: CDR1 LGHNA, CDR2 YSLEER. DNA for the CDR3: TGCGCCAGCAGCCAAGCGGGGGATGATACGCAGTATTTT. It translates to CASSQAGDDTQYF.

On this clonotype itself: At one boundary the junction diverges from the germline segment, which might be a read error. This chain connects TRBV27 to TRBJ1-2; TRBD1 might be the D (5 bases). The CDR3 spans 15 residues. Germline loops: CDR1 MNHEY, CDR2 SMNVEV (reference sequence). The DNA for the CDR3 is TGTGCCAGCAGTTGGAAAGGGGAGGGCGGCTATAGCTACACCTTC. This codes for CASSWKGEGGYSYTF.

About this clonotype: A clone one base away is much larger, so this may be a read error. The rearrangement uses TRBV20-1 and TRBJ2-1; D unresolved. Germline lookup yields CDR1 DFQATT and CDR2 SNEGSKA (reference sequence). Trimming took off 1 base at V and 10 bases at J, with 14 bases between the two ends. The CDR3 length is 13 residues. The CDR3 coding sequence is TGCAGTGCTAGAGCTGGCTTAGTTCAGGAGCAGTTCTTC. This encodes CSARAGLVQEQFF.

This chain links TRBV30 with TRBJ2-6; D gene ambiguous. The CDR3 runs to 14 residues. CDR1 is GTSNPN and CDR2 is SVGIG in the germline V gene (reference sequence). V was clipped by 0 bases and J by 6 bases, with 9 bases between them. In DNA, the CDR3 is TGTGCCTGGAGTGTTAGCACGCAGGCCAACGTCCTGACTTTC. This translates into CAWSVSTQANVLTF.